The 32 T cell receptor beta chains below come from one sample, sequenced in a study of graft-versus-host responses after intestinal transplantation. TCRdb's copy holds only in-frame clones and misses some; the assay was immunoSEQ multiplex PCR. The sample includes about 100,000 clones, just over 90% of them seen just once. Their antigens remain unidentified. Specimen: unstimulated CD8+ T cells sorted from spleen or lymph node cells, collected before intestinal transplant. These receptors all stem from a human donor who received an intestinal transplant.

The V call is TRBV7-6, the J call TRBJ2-1; TRBD2 might be the D (5 bases). V lost 0 bases to trimming and J lost 7 bases, with 13 bases between them. The germline V gene has CDR1 SGHVS and CDR2 FNYEAQ. The CDR3 spans 15 residues. The CDR3 here is CASSLAFNPGNEQFF. The CDR3 nucleotides are TGTGCCAGCAGCTTAGCCTTTAACCCGGGGAATGAGCAGTTCTTC.

The genes are TRBV5-1 and TRBJ2-1; D is undetermined. Between the trimmed V and J ends, which lost 0 bases and 9 bases, there was a span of 10 bases. The CDR3 has 13 residues. Germline-derived CDR1 and CDR2 are SGHRS and YFSETQ. DNA of the CDR3: TGCGCCAGCAGCTTGGGCAGTGGAACTGAGCAGTTCTTC. Its translation: CASSLGSGTEQFF.

Only one count was recorded for this clone. The rearrangement joins TRBV11-1 to TRBJ2-1, with 8 bases that match TRBD1. From germline, CDR1 is SGHAT and CDR2 FQDESV (reference sequence). The CDR3 extends over 12 amino acids. J gave up 6 bases and V 5 bases, and 0 bases lay outside the gene matches. The CDR3 sequence is CASSDRGNEQFF. The CDR3 DNA is TGTGCCAGCAGCGACAGGGGCAATGAGCAGTTCTTC. The whole variable domain, filled in from reference TRBV11-1 and TRBJ2-1, reads EAEVAQSPRYKITEKSQAVAFWCDPISGHATLYWYRQILGQGPELLVQFQDESVVDDSQLPKDRFSAERLKGVDSTLKIQPAELGDSAMYLCASSDRGNEQFFGPGTRLTVL.

The chain links TRBV19 to TRBJ2-7, with TRBD1 matching 9 bases. The V and J ends lost 9 bases and 0 bases, in that order; junction bases with no gene match: 6. The CDR3 has 14 residues. Germline lookup yields CDR1 LNHDA and CDR2 SQIVND (reference sequence). The CDR3 reads CASGTGWSSYEQYF. The CDR3 DNA reads TGTGCCAGCGGGACAGGGTGGAGCTCCTACGAGCAGTACTTC. Using reference TRBV19 and TRBJ2-7 for the parts outside the CDR3, the full variable domain is DGGITQSPKYLFRKEGQNVTLSCEQNLNHDAMYWYRQDPGQGLRLIYYSQIVNDFQKGDIAEGYSVSREKKESFPLTVTSAQKNPTAFYLCASGTGWSSYEQYFGPGTRLTVT.

The rearrangement links TRBV13 to TRBJ2-3; a weak D match, TRBD2 (6 bases). The length of the CDR3 is 15 residues. The germline V gene has CDR1 PRHDT and CDR2 FYEKMQ (reference sequence). Trimming removed 5 bases at V and 2 bases at J, with 14 bases between. Here the CDR3 DNA reads TGTGCCAGCAGCCCTAAGCTAGCGTACACAGATACGCAGTATTTT. Translation: CASSPKLAYTDTQYF.

This clone showed up just once. V and J are TRBV6-5 and TRBJ2-1; TRBD2 is a possible D gene (6 bases). Trimming stripped 7 bases from V and 8 bases from J, with 21 bases between. Germline V CDR1 and CDR2: MNHEY, SVGAGI. This CDR3 comprises 15 residues. The CDR3 DNA reads TGTGCCAGCACTCCGGTATTTCCCGGGAGCGATGAGCAGTTCTTC. Its translation is CASTPVFPGSDEQFF.

The CDR3 nucleotides are TGTGCCAGCAGTTCTCTAGGGGTCGAGCAGTACTTC. As protein: CASSSLGVEQYF. The rearrangement joins TRBV6-5 to TRBJ2-7; D might be TRBD1 (5 bases). The CDR3 consists of 12 residues. Per the germline V gene, CDR1 is MNHEY and CDR2 is SVGAGI. Trimming took off 4 bases at V and 6 bases at J, with 10 bases between the two ends.

The chain uses TRBV13 and TRBJ2-1; 11 bases agree with TRBD1. Germline CDR1 reads PRHDT; CDR2 reads FYEKMQ (reference sequence). The CDR3 has 16 residues. V lost 5 bases to trimming and J lost 2 bases; unmatched junction nucleotides: 5. CDR3 amino acids: CASSPPGQGAYNEQFF. CDR3 DNA: TGTGCCAGCAGCCCACCGGGACAGGGGGCCTACAATGAGCAGTTCTTC. Complete variable domain (other parts from reference TRBV13 and TRBJ2-1): AAGVIQSPRHLIKEKRETATLKCYPIPRHDTVYWYQQGPGQDPQFLISFYEKMQSDKGSIPDRFSAQQFSDYHSELNMSSLELGDSALYFCASSPPGQGAYNEQFFGPGTRLTVL.

The genes are TRBV5-1 and TRBJ2-2, with 7 bases lining up with TRBD2. This CDR3 is 15 amino acids long. Germline CDR1 is SGHRS and CDR2 is YFSETQ. The J segment lost 5 bases and the V segment lost 2 bases, leaving 6 bases of the junction unmatched. The CDR3 DNA follows: TGCGCCAGCAGCTTTGCTAGCGGTCCTACCGGGGAGCTGTTTTTT. Protein sequence: CASSFASGPTGELFF.

This sequence joins TRBV5-4 and TRBJ2-3; TRBD2 aligns across 8 bases. V was pared by 2 bases and J by 4 bases, with 6 bases of the junction left unmatched. The V gene's germline CDR1 is SGHNT and CDR2 YYREEE (reference sequence). This CDR3 is built from 15 residues. The CDR3 DNA is TGTGCCAGCAGCTTTCTCGGGGGGGGACCAGATACGCAGTATTTT. Its translation: CASSFLGGGPDTQYF.

This clone was picked up a small number of times. The J gene is TRBJ2-7, the V gene TRBV5-6, with D perhaps matching TRBD1 (6 bases). The germline V gene has CDR1 SGHDT and CDR2 YYEEEE. Trimming took 3 bases from V and 1 from J, leaving 11 bases between them. This CDR3 has 14 amino acids. The CDR3 is CASSSGTPSYEQYF. The DNA of the CDR3 is TGTGCCAGCAGCTCCGGGACACCATCCTACGAGCAGTACTTC.

The chain uses TRBV27 and TRBJ2-7, with TRBD1 matching 7 bases. Looked up from germline, CDR1 is MNHEY and CDR2 is SMNVEV (reference sequence). Trimming removed 3 bases from V and 2 bases from J; junction bases left unmatched: 1. There are 13 residues in the CDR3. CDR3 nucleotides: TGTGCCAGCAGTTTGGGACAGCCCTACGAGCAGTACTTC. Amino acids: CASSLGQPYEQYF.

The V gene is TRBV9, the J gene TRBJ2-5; D is perhaps TRBD2 (6 bases). In germline, CDR1 is SGDLS, CDR2 YYNGEE. Trimming left V 1 base short and J 5 bases short, with 12 bases between. This CDR3 comprises 14 residues. For the CDR3, the DNA is TGTGCCAGCAGCGTATCGGGGGTCGGGGAGACCCAGTACTTC. Amino acids: CASSVSGVGETQYF.

The J gene is TRBJ2-7, the V gene TRBV15; TRBD1 or TRBD2 may be the D gene (5 bases each). V lost 0 bases, J lost 2 bases, and 11 bases lay in between. The CDR3 consists of 15 residues. Germline values: CDR1 LNHNV, CDR2 YYDKDF (reference sequence). CDR3 protein: CATSRDEGQTYEQYF. CDR3 bases: TGTGCCACCAGCAGAGATGAGGGGCAGACCTACGAGCAGTACTTC. Full variable domain (remainder filled in from reference TRBV15 and TRBJ2-7): DAMVIQNPRYQVTQFGKPVTLSCSQTLNHNVMYWYQQKSSQAPKLLFHYYDKDFNNEADTPDNFQSRRPNTSFCFLDIRSPGLGDTAMYLCATSRDEGQTYEQYFGPGTRLTVT.

The chain employs TRBV9 and TRBJ2-7, with 7 positions matching TRBD1. J lost 5 bases, V lost 3 bases, and 14 bases had no gene match. Per germline, CDR1 SGDLS and CDR2 YYNGEE. The CDR3 totals 16 residues. DNA for the CDR3: TGTGCCAGCAGCGCGCCCGTCACTACAGGGGCGAACGAGCAGTACTTC. It yields the protein CASSAPVTTGANEQYF.

The chain recombines TRBV4-1 with TRBJ1-2; 7 bases agree with TRBD1. CDR1 and CDR2 from the germline V gene are MGHRA and YSYEKL. The V and J ends lost 4 bases and 5 bases, in that order; junction bases with no gene match: 10. The length of the CDR3 is 15 residues. CDR3 sequence: CASSRGTVEGYGYTF. CDR3 sequence (DNA): TGCGCCAGCAGCCGAGGGACAGTCGAGGGATATGGCTACACCTTC.

On this clone itself: Other DNA sequences from this sample encode an identical CDR3 as well. The V and J genes are TRBV27 and TRBJ2-1, with TRBD1 identical over 10 bases. This CDR3 region has 16 residues. The junction had 9 bases not matched to a gene; V was cut back by 6 bases and J by 4 bases. Per germline, CDR1 MNHEY and CDR2 SMNVEV (reference sequence). CDR3 loop: CASRATTGGVYNEQFF. CDR3 sequence (DNA): TGTGCCAGCAGAGCTACGACAGGGGGCGTTTACAATGAGCAGTTCTTC.

DNA of the CDR3: TGTGCCAGCATGAGGGGTTACTCTGGAAACACCATATATTTT. Translated: CASMRGYSGNTIYF. The rearrangement joins TRBV6-7 to TRBJ1-3; tentative D call: TRBD1 (5 bases). TRBV6-7 falls under the ORF class, with uncertain function. There are 14 residues in the CDR3. The V end was cut by 7 bases, the J end by 0 bases, with 10 bases between.

This sequence joins TRBV27 and TRBJ1-1, with a weak D call TRBD1 (5 bases). The germline V gene encodes CDR1 MNHEY and CDR2 SMNVEV (reference sequence). Between the trimmed V and J ends, which lost 8 bases and 2 bases, there was a span of 12 bases. The CDR3 covers 13 residues. CDR3 sequence (DNA): TGTGCCAGCGGGGGGGGGACTAACACTGAAGCTTTCTTT. Encoded protein: CASGGGTNTEAFF.

The chain is built from TRBV6-5 and TRBJ2-1; a weak D match, TRBD2 (6 bases). The germline gives CDR1 MNHEY, CDR2 SVGAGI. Trimming took 4 bases from V and 4 from J, leaving 14 bases between them. The CDR3 sequence is 15 residues long. This chain's CDR3 is CASSWEAPSYNEQFF. The CDR3, as DNA: TGTGCCAGCAGTTGGGAGGCCCCCTCTTACAATGAGCAGTTCTTC.

The rearrangement joins TRBV27 to TRBJ2-1, with TRBD2 matching over 10 bases. Germline-derived CDR1 and CDR2 are MNHEY and SMNVEV (reference sequence). V dropped 4 bases and J dropped 5; count of bases not matched to a gene: 2. CDR3 size: 14 residues. The CDR3 region is CASSWTSGHNEQFF. The DNA for the CDR3 is TGTGCCAGCAGTTGGACTAGCGGACACAATGAGCAGTTCTTC.

The chain recombines TRBV19 with TRBJ2-7; 7 positions match TRBD2. The junction had 4 bases not matched to a gene; V was cut back by 2 bases and J by 0 bases. The CDR3 length is 15 residues. CDR1 and CDR2 from the germline V gene are LNHDA and SQIVND (reference sequence). The CDR3 sequence: CASSIHWTSSYEQYF. CDR3 nucleotide sequence: TGTGCCAGTAGTATACACTGGACTAGCTCCTACGAGCAGTACTTC.

The chain uses TRBV6-5 and TRBJ2-5; TRBD1 aligns across 9 bases. Per the germline V gene, CDR1 is MNHEY and CDR2 is SVGAGI. CDR3 length: 14 residues. The V gene end was trimmed by 6 bases and the J gene end by 4 bases; junction bases not matched to a gene: 6. The CDR3 protein is CASSHGQGIETQYF. The CDR3 DNA reads TGTGCCAGCAGCCACGGACAGGGGATAGAGACCCAGTACTTC.

J is TRBJ1-1 and V is TRBV19; 7 bases agree with TRBD1. Trimming cost V 7 bases and J 1 base; bases outside gene matches: 9. Germline V CDR1 and CDR2: LNHDA, SQIVND (reference sequence). CDR3 size: 15 residues. This chain's CDR3 is CASKTGYVGNTEAFF. The CDR3 DNA reads TGTGCCAGTAAGACAGGGTACGTTGGGAACACTGAAGCTTTCTTT.

This chain connects TRBV5-6 to TRBJ1-4; 9 nucleotides agree with TRBD1. CDR1 is SGHDT, CDR2 YYEEEE, per germline. The V segment lost 0 bases and the J segment 8 bases; nucleotides outside the gene matches: 2. CDR3 length: 14 residues. CDR3 DNA: TGTGCCAGCAGCTTGGGGACAGGGGACGAAAAACTGTTTTTT. Protein product: CASSLGTGDEKLFF. Combining the CDR3 with reference TRBV5-6 and TRBJ1-4 gives the whole variable domain DAGVTQSPTHLIKTRGQQVTLRCSPKSGHDTVSWYQQALGQGPQFIFQYYEEEERQRGNFPDRFSGHQFPNYSSELNVNALLLGDSALYLCASSLGTGDEKLFFGSGTQLSVL.

The gene calls are TRBV11-2 and TRBJ2-5; D is unresolved. Per germline, CDR1 SGHAT and CDR2 FQNNGV. CDR3 length: 15 amino acids. The V and J ends lost 8 bases and 5 bases respectively, with 21 bases between them. The CDR3 DNA is TGTGCCAGCCGCAAAACCCAGGTTGTAGACGAGACCCAGTACTTC. Translated, it gives CASRKTQVVDETQYF.

A single count supports this clone. The V gene is TRBV5-4, the J gene TRBJ1-2; TRBD1 aligns across 8 bases. The germline V gene has CDR1 SGHNT and CDR2 YYREEE (reference sequence). V shed 3 bases, J shed 5 bases, and the junction held 6 bases outside the gene matches. The CDR3 has 14 amino acids. The CDR3 DNA follows: TGTGCCAGCAGCTCGGACAGGGAATGGTATGGCTACACCTTC. The encoded protein is CASSSDREWYGYTF.

The CDR3 region has the DNA TGTGCCAGCAGTTTATTTTATAAGACTAGCGGTTACTACGAGCAGTACTTC. Translation: CASSLFYKTSGYYEQYF. The chain combines TRBV28 with TRBJ2-7; 9 bases fit TRBD2. J was trimmed by 3 bases and V by 1 base; bases with no gene match: 10. The CDR3 runs 17 residues. Germline CDR1 is MDHEN and CDR2 is SYDVKM.

The chain recombines TRBV27 with TRBJ2-7, with TRBD2 matching 12 bases. Germline CDR1 MNHEY, CDR2 SMNVEV (reference sequence). This CDR3 spans 14 amino acids. With V trimmed by 2 bases and J by 4 bases, 0 bases remained unmatched. The CDR3 region is CASSLLAGGYEQYF. In DNA, the CDR3 is TGTGCCAGCAGTTTACTAGCGGGGGGGTACGAGCAGTACTTC.

V gene TRBV4-1 combines with J gene TRBJ2-7; TRBD2 matches at 8 bases. CDR1 and CDR2 (germline): MGHRA, YSYEKL. The V gene end was trimmed by 3 bases and the J gene end by 2 bases; junction bases not matched to a gene: 6. CDR3 length equals 15 residues. CDR3 sequence: CASSQVAGSTYEQYF. Here the CDR3 DNA reads TGCGCCAGCAGCCAGGTAGCGGGGAGTACCTACGAGCAGTACTTC.

The chain links TRBV6-5 to TRBJ1-2, with D uncertain. CDR1 MNHEY and CDR2 SVGAGI come from the germline V gene. Trimming took off 4 bases at V and 9 bases at J, with 18 bases between the two ends. The CDR3 is 14 amino acids. The CDR3 nucleotides read TGTGCCAGCAGTTCCGAAAATGACCGGGTGAGCTACACCTTC. It translates to CASSSENDRVSYTF.

This sequence joins TRBV7-6 and TRBJ1-2; tentatively, D is TRBD1 (6 bases). The V gene's germline CDR1 is SGHVS and CDR2 FNYEAQ. The CDR3 runs to 16 residues. The ends were cut back, 5 bases at V and 2 bases at J, with 18 bases in the middle. The CDR3 region has the DNA TGTGCCAGCAGCCCAATAGGGGGGAAAGGGAACTATGGCTACACCTTC. It codes for CASSPIGGKGNYGYTF.